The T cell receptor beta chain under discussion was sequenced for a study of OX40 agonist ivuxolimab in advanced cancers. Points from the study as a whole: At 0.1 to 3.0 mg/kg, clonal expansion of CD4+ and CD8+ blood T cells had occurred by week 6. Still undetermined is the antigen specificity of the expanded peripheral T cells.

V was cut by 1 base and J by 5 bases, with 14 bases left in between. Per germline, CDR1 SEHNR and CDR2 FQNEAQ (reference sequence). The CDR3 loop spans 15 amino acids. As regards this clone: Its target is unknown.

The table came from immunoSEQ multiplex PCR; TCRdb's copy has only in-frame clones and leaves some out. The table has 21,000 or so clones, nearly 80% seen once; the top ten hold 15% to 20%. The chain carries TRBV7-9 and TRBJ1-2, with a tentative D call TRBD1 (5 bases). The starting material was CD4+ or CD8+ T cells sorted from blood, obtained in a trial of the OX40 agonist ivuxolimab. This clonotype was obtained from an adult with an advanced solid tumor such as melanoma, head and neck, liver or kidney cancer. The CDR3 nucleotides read TGTGCCAGCAGCTTAGAGGGATACAGGAAATATGGCTACACCTTC. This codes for CASSLEGYRKYGYTF.